These T cell receptor beta chains were read from a single sample in a study of shared clonotypes between healthy human individuals. Clones were read by immunoSEQ multiplex PCR, and TCRdb kept only the in-frame ones, dropping some. The repertoire consists of millions of clones, with 93% occurring once and the leading ten covering around 0.4%. Material for sequencing was naive CD4+ T cells from PBMCs. The receptors were gathered from a man younger than 35 in good health. Some clones in this sample may be carry-over from other donors' samples. The CDR3 runs from the conserved cysteine through the conserved F or W.

14	TRBV7-2	TRBJ1-2	CASSLPTQGAGYTF
16	TRBV28	TRBJ2-2	CASSTPGQGSFRELFF
15	TRBV28	TRBJ2-7	CASSLAGGPVYEQYF
15	TRBV25-1	TRBJ1-4	CASSDTGQPNEKLFF
14	TRBV7-9	TRBJ2-7	CASSLGQGDYEQYF
14	TRBV2	TRBJ1-1	CASQTEQLNTEAFF
12	TRBV29-1	TRBJ1-2	CSVGQVFYGYTF
16	TRBV15	TRBJ2-1	CATSRRFTTSYNEQFF
15	TRBV7-8	TRBJ1-1	CASSLRTGGNTEAFF
15	TRBV15	TRBJ1-5	CATSKRTGKFQPQHF
16	TRBV5-1	TRBJ1-1	CASSLDPLGVNTEAFF
15	TRBV7-9	TRBJ2-2	CASSFTSGSSGELFF
13	TRBV29-1	TRBJ1-1	CSVLRRLNTEAFF
14	TRBV11-2	TRBJ2-7	CASSQIRGQYEQYF
15	TRBV5-1	TRBJ2-4	CASSPPSAAKNIQYF
12	TRBV5-1	TRBJ2-7	CASGTGSGEQYF
15	TRBV5-4	TRBJ1-2	CASSLGGNDYYGYTF
12	TRBV19	TRBJ1-5	CASSTPSGPQHF
13	TRBV28	TRBJ1-1	CASSLTPGPEAFF
15	TRBV6-6	TRBJ1-1	CASISPTGGNTEAFF
13	TRBV10-3	TRBJ1-1	CAISPAGDTEAFF
13	TRBV7-3	TRBJ2-5	CASSVQAKETQYF
15	TRBV5-1	TRBJ2-5	CASTVRTSRQETQYF
16	TRBV19	TRBJ2-1	CASRVTGGGNYNEQFF
12	TRBV6-5	TRBJ2-5	CASGTNKETQYF
12	TRBV30	TRBJ2-5	CALAGIQETQYF